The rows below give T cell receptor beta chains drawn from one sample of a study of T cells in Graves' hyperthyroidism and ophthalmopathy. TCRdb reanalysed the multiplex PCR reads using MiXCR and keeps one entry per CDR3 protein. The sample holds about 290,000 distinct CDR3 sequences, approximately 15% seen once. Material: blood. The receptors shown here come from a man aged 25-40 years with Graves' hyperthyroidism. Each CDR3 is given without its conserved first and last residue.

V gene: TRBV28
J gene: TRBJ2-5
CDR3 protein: ASSRDREEETQY

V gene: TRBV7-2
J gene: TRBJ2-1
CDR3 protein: ASSLQGAAYNEQF

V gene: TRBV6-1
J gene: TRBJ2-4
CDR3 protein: ASRTTGRLKNIQY

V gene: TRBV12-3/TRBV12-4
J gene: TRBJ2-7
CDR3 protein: ASSYGGRTHEQY

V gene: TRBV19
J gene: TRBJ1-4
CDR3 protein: ASSRVLGTNEKLF

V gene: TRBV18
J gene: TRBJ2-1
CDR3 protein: ASSLTGDRYNEQF

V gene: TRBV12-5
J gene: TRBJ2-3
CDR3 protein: ASGLPGRTSGFPDTQY

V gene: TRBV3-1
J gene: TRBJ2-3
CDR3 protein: ASSTDRVDPTDTQY

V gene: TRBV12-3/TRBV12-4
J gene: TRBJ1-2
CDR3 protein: ASSAFGTGYGYT

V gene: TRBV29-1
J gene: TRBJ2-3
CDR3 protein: SVDGAVGSTDTQY

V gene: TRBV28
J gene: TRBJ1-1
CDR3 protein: ASRGGGGANTEAF

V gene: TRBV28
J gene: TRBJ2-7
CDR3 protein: ASSSQGIYEQY

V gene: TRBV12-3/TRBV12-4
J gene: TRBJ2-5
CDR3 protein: ASSLTGLAGEETQY

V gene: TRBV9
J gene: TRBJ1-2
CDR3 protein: ASSDRTVGGYT

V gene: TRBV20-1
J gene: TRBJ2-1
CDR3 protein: SARVLTRWSSYNEQF

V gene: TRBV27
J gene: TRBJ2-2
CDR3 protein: ASKLKGEIDRGELF

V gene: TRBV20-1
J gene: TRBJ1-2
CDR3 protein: SAPQGLGNYGYT

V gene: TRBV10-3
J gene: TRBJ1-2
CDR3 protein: ATMTGEYGYT

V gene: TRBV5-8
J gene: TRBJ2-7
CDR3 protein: ASSLNSGRAYEQY

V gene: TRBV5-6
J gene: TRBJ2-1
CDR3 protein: ASSLGDVGQF

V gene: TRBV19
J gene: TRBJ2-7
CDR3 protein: ASSITGIGYEQY